A selection of T cell receptor beta chains follows, all from one sample in a study of T cell responses to AZD1222 COVID-19 vaccine. TCRdb's table, derived via immunoSEQ multiplex PCR, lists solely in-frame clones and lacks some. The table has 130,000 to 150,000 clones, more than 75% seen once. Material: peripheral blood, obtained on day 0 of AZD1222 vaccination. These receptors all stem from an adult in good health. Each CDR3 is given with its conserved first and last residue. Rows give clone size only sometimes, using once, few, many, or a class for an expanded clone.

CDR3aa | v_gene | len | abundance
CASSQPPRASSYNSPLHF | TRBV4-1 | 18 | -
CASSEERGQETQYF | TRBV2 | 14 | -
CASSDYTGTSAGELFF | TRBV7-2 | 16 | -
CASSYSGGTWPYF | TRBV6-5 | 13 | -
CASSLGLSAEKLFF | TRBV13 | 14 | -
CASSWETGVYGYTF | TRBV7-9 | 14 | -
CAWREGTEAFF | TRBV30 | 11 | -
CASSSRTENIQYF | TRBV11-3 | 13 | -
CASSSQTGGGTEAFF | TRBV6-5 | 15 | -
CASSQGTANQPQHF | TRBV7-9 | 14 | -
CASSLVRGANYGYTF | TRBV11-3 | 15 | -
CASSLGTGSTEAFF | TRBV11-3 | 14 | -
CASSLSMGHVSYNEQFF | TRBV27 | 17 | -
CASSEGVYQETQYF | TRBV9 | 14 | -
CAISESKVAGADTQYF | TRBV10-3 | 16 | -
CSELAGETQYF | TRBV20-1 | 11 | -
CASKWGGEQETQYF | TRBV6-5 | 14 | -
CASSVTSDEYQPQHF | TRBV9 | 15 | -
CASSFTPGTANTGELFF | TRBV7-7 | 17 | -
CASSWDRGNQPQHF | TRBV11-2 | 14 | -
CASSLSGGLGGNTIYF | TRBV27 | 16 | once
CASRGLRRLFF | TRBV6-5 | 11 | once
CASSIGTFNYGYTF | TRBV19 | 14 | -
CASSPVLLGDEQYF | TRBV7-9 | 14 | -
CASSYRGKPQHF | TRBV6-5 | 12 | -
CASSVVSVNTEAFF | TRBV9 | 14 | -
CASSLPGRDETQYF | TRBV5-5 | 14 | -
CASSFGSRVGVFF | TRBV7-9 | 13 | once
CASSSSLPTNEKLFF | TRBV7-2 | 15 | -
CASSPEWSGKLFF | TRBV6-5 | 13 | once
CASSPPRLAGVNTQYF | TRBV6-2/TRBV6-3 | 16 | once
CASGSRTTEAFF | TRBV28 | 12 | -
CASSIWTSNNYGYTF | TRBV19 | 15 | -
CATSDPSGTGSGAGELFF | TRBV24-1 | 18 | -
CASSQGLRGGAHYEQYF | TRBV4-2 | 17 | -
CASGGEAKNIQYF | TRBV2 | 13 | -
CASSVEGWGEQYF | TRBV9 | 13 | -
CATSPGVRLSYNEQFF | TRBV15 | 16 | -
CASSYSWRLGPEAFF | TRBV6-2/TRBV6-3 | 15 | -
CASSFAHYASQSGGYTF | TRBV5-7 | 17 | -